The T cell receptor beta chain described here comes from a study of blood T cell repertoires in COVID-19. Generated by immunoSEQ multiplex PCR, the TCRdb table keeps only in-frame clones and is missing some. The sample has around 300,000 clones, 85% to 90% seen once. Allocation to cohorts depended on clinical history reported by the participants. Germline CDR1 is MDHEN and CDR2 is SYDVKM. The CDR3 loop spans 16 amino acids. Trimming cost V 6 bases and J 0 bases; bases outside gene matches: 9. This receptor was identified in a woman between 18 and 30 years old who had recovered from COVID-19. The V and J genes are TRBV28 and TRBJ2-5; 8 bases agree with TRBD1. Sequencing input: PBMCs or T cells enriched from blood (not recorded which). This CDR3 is CASSLGGTGNQETQYF. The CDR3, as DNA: TGTGCCAGCAGCCTTGGGGGGACAGGCAACCAAGAGACCCAGTACTTC. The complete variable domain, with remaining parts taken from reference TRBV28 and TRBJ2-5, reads DVKVTQSSRYLVKRTGEKVFLECVQDMDHENMFWYRQDPGLGLRLIYFSYDVKMKEKGDIPEGYSVSREKKERFSLILESASTNQTSMYLCASSLGGTGNQETQYFGPGTRLLVL.